A single sample is the source of the 19 T cell receptor beta chains below, sequenced in a study of shared clonotypes between healthy human individuals. Clones were read by immunoSEQ multiplex PCR, and TCRdb kept only the in-frame ones, dropping some. The data show about 490,000 clones, around 85% seen once. Sequencing input: PBMCs. These receptors all stem from a middle-aged woman in good health. Some clones in this sample may be carry-over from other donors' samples.

With regard to this clone: This sequence is one base from a far larger clone and is likely a read error. The chain combines TRBV7-9 with TRBJ1-2; D is ambiguous. Per germline, CDR1 SEHNR and CDR2 FQNEAQ (reference sequence). Trimming took off 4 bases at V and 6 bases at J, with 12 bases between the two ends. The CDR3 length is 13 residues. The CDR3 region has the DNA TGTGCCAGCAGCTCCGATCTAGGTGATGGCTACACCTTC. Its protein is CASSSDLGDGYTF.

To note about this clone: A far larger clone lies a single base away; this is likely a read error. Without the conserved terminal phenylalanine or tryptophan, this CDR3 likely stems from a read error. V is TRBV11-2 and J is TRBJ1-2; the match to TRBD1 covers 7 bases. CDR3 length equals 12 residues. Losses at the gene ends were 5 bases for V and 8 bases for J; bases not matched to a gene: 5. Germline CDR1 is SGHAT and CDR2 is FQNNGV. CDR3 region: CASSPPGGGYTL. CDR3 sequence (DNA): TGTGCCAGCAGCCCCCCAGGGGGAGGCTACACCCTC.

This chain uses TRBV7-3 with TRBJ2-1; 7 nucleotides agree with TRBD1. The CDR3 totals 15 residues. Losses at the gene ends were 2 bases for V and 0 bases for J; bases not matched to a gene: 1. Germline values: CDR1 SGHTA, CDR2 FQGTGA. The CDR3 region has the DNA TGTGCCAGCAGCTTAGGACAGGTCTCCTACAATGAGCAGTTCTTC. Its protein is CASSLGQVSYNEQFF.

This clone was counted many times. Other DNA variants within this sample encode the same CDR3. The chain carries TRBV29-1 and TRBJ2-5; TRBD1 matches at 7 bases. The last part of the DNA fits TRBJ2-7 better; the J call may be wrong. Germline CDR1 and CDR2: SQVTM and ANQGSEA. The CDR3 is 14 residues long. The DNA of the CDR3 is TGCAGCGCCCTGAGGGGGACAGCCTTGGACGAGCAGTACTTC. The encoded protein is CSALRGTALDEQYF.

The chain has TRBV7-2 and TRBJ2-2, with a weak D call TRBD2 (6 bases). The germline V gene has CDR1 SGHTA and CDR2 FQGNSA. V lost 6 bases and J 5 bases, leaving 13 bases between the germline ends. The CDR3 contains 14 residues. CDR3 sequence (DNA): TGTGCCAGCAGTTTCCCAGGGAGGACCGGGGAGCTGTTTTTT. Protein: CASSFPGRTGELFF. The full variable domain, rest sourced from reference TRBV7-2 and TRBJ2-2, is GAGVSQSPSNKVTEKGKDVELRCDPISGHTALYWYRQSLGQGLEFLIYFQGNSAPDKSGLPSDRFSAERTGGSVSTLTIQRTQQEDSAVYLCASSFPGRTGELFFGEGSRLTVL.

As regards this clone: This likely traces to a read error, being one base from a far larger clone. The chain has TRBV30 and TRBJ1-5, with TRBD1 matching 7 bases. The CDR3 has 15 residues. The germline V gene encodes CDR1 GTSNPN and CDR2 SVGIG (reference sequence). The CDR3 loop is CAWSLRTGGNQHQHF. CDR3 DNA sequence: TGTGCCTGGAGCCTTCGGACAGGAGGCAATCAGCACCAGCATTTT.

V is TRBV5-4 and J is TRBJ2-2; D might be TRBD2 (6 bases). The CDR3 is 15 amino acids. Germline V CDR1 and CDR2: SGHNT, YYREEE (reference sequence). V gave up 0 bases and J gave up 5 bases, with 11 bases separating them. CDR3 protein: CASSLVGSGTGELFF. The CDR3 nucleotides are TGTGCCAGCAGCTTGGTGGGGAGCGGGACCGGGGAGCTGTTTTTT. The full variable domain, its missing parts supplied by reference TRBV5-4 and TRBJ2-2, is ETGVTQSPTHLIKTRGQQVTLRCSSQSGHNTVSWYQQALGQGPQFIFQYYREEENGRGNFPPRFSGLQFPNYSSELNVNALELDDSALYLCASSLVGSGTGELFFGEGSRLTVL.

The chain uses TRBV7-9 and TRBJ2-7; TRBD1 agrees at 7 bases. V gave up 3 bases and J gave up 5 bases; unmatched junction bases: 1. The CDR3 spans 12 residues. Germline V lookup: CDR1 SEHNR, CDR2 FQNEAQ (reference sequence). The DNA for the CDR3 is TGTGCCAGCAGCTTTGGGACAGACGAGCAGTACTTC. It is translated as CASSFGTDEQYF.

With regard to this clone: Only one base separates this from a far larger clonotype, so it likely reflects a read error. The conserved phenylalanine or tryptophan is not found at the CDR3 terminus, so this likely reflects a read error. The chain links TRBV27 to TRBJ1-2; 10 bases fit TRBD1. The CDR3 spans 14 residues. Germline-derived CDR1 and CDR2 are MNHEY and SMNVEV (reference sequence). Trimming cost V 5 bases and J 8 bases; bases outside gene matches: 8. For the CDR3, the DNA is TGTGCCAGCAGTAACCCGGACAGGGGGATAGGCTACACCTCC. It codes for CASSNPDRGIGYTS.

V gene TRBV2 combines with J gene TRBJ1-2, with D perhaps TRBD1 (6 bases). The germline V and J ends were trimmed by 8 bases and 2 bases, with 6 bases remaining between them. The CDR3 extends over 11 amino acids. Germline V gene data show CDR1 as SNHLY and CDR2 as FYNNEI. CDR3 bases: TGTGCCAGCGGACAGAACTATGGCTACACCTTC. Translation gives CASGQNYGYTF. Combining the CDR3 with reference TRBV2 and TRBJ1-2 gives the whole variable domain EPEVTQTPSHQVTQMGQEVILRCVPISNHLYFYWYRQILGQKVEFLVSFYNNEISEKSEIFDDQFSVERPDGSNFTLKIRSTKLEDSAMYFCASGQNYGYTFGSGTRLTVV.

CDR3 protein: CASEAGGLNTGELFF. The CDR3 nucleotides are TGTGCCAGCGAAGCGGGAGGTCTAAACACCGGGGAGCTGTTTTTT. The chain joins TRBV28 to TRBJ2-2; 9 bases fit TRBD2. Germline V gene sequence: CDR1 MDHEN, CDR2 SYDVKM. V lost 8 bases and J lost 2; bases outside the gene matches: 6. CDR3 size: 15 residues. The complete variable domain, with remaining parts taken from reference TRBV28 and TRBJ2-2, reads DVKVTQSSRYLVKRTGEKVFLECVQDMDHENMFWYRQDPGLGLRLIYFSYDVKMKEKGDIPEGYSVSREKKERFSLILESASTNQTSMYLCASEAGGLNTGELFFGEGSRLTVL.

This chain uses TRBV28 with TRBJ2-3, with D possibly TRBD1 on 6 matching bases. The germline V gene has CDR1 MDHEN and CDR2 SYDVKM. CDR3 size: 14 residues. The V end was cut by 7 bases, the J end by 2 bases, with 13 bases between. CDR3 sequence reads: CASNQQGFTDTQYF. For the CDR3, the DNA is TGTGCCAGCAATCAACAGGGTTTCACAGATACGCAGTATTTT.

In its sample, this clone was seen a few times. The rearrangement links TRBV21-1 to TRBJ1-5. TRBV21-1 is flagged as a pseudogene. CDR3 size: 13 residues. In nucleotides, the CDR3 is TGTGCCAGCAGCCCTCGAGTTGATCAGCCCCAGCATTTT. It encodes CASSPRVDQPQHF.

The V call is TRBV7-9, the J call TRBJ1-2; D gene uncertain. V dropped 5 bases and J dropped 8 bases, with 15 bases sitting between them. The CDR3 is 13 residues long. Looked up from germline, CDR1 is SEHNR and CDR2 is FQNEAQ (reference sequence). In DNA, the CDR3 is TGTGCCAGCAGCCTTGGAAGGGAAGGCGGCTACACCTTC. As protein: CASSLGREGGYTF.

The V and J genes are TRBV15 and TRBJ2-3; 7 bases align to TRBD2. Germline values: CDR1 LNHNV, CDR2 YYDKDF (reference sequence). The CDR3 sequence is 16 residues long. The J segment lost 0 bases and the V segment lost 5 bases, leaving 8 bases of the junction unmatched. The CDR3 region has the DNA TGTGCCACCAGCCCACAGGCTAGCGGTAGCACAGATACGCAGTATTTT. It codes for CATSPQASGSTDTQYF.

This clone was seen many times. The germline gene is not matched at one end of the junction; a read error may be the cause. The same CDR3 can be traced to other DNA sequences in this sample. The gene calls are TRBV7-7 and TRBJ1-3; no clear D gene. Per the germline V gene, CDR1 is SSHAT and CDR2 is FNYEAQ (reference sequence). The CDR3 length is 15 residues. The CDR3 sequence is CASSLSMSSGNTIYF. The DNA for the CDR3 is TGTGCTAGCAGCTTAAGTATGAGCTCTGGAAACACCATATATTTT.

V usage is TRBV29-1 and J usage is TRBJ2-1; unclear D gene. The CDR3 runs to 11 residues. Trimming removed 1 base at V and 4 bases at J, with 2 bases between. Germline assignment: CDR1 SQVTM and CDR2 ANQGSEA. The chain's CDR3 is CSVEGYNEQFF. Written as DNA, the CDR3 is TGCAGCGTTGAAGGATACAATGAGCAGTTCTTC.

The chain recombines TRBV7-9 with TRBJ2-1; 14 nucleotides agree with TRBD2. Germline CDR1 reads SEHNR; CDR2 reads FQNEAQ (reference sequence). V gave up 6 bases and J gave up 1 base; unmatched junction bases: 2. The CDR3 consists of 16 residues. The CDR3 reads CASRGTSGSSYNEQFF. The CDR3 DNA reads as TGTGCCAGCAGAGGGACTAGCGGGAGTTCCTACAATGAGCAGTTCTTC.

Details on this clone: This may be a read error, as it is one base from a much larger clone. The chain couples TRBV6-4 to TRBJ2-3; D gene unclear. Germline assignment: CDR1 MRHNA and CDR2 SNTAGT. The V end lost 0 bases, the J end lost 3 bases, and 7 bases lay between the germline ends. This CDR3 region has 14 residues. The CDR3 loop reads CASSDSVGTDTQYF. As DNA, the CDR3 is TGTGCCAGCAGTGACTCGGTTGGAACAGATACGCAGTATTTT.